The 20 T cell receptor beta chains below were found in one sample sequenced in a study of cytomegalovirus exposure and HLA in healthy donors. Amplification used 60 Vbeta primers and 13 Jbeta primers. Only in-frame clones appear in the TCRdb table, and some are missing; sequencing was by immunoSEQ multiplex PCR. The sample has around 250,000 clones, 80% to 95% seen once. The specimen was PBMCs. These receptors were obtained from a girl aged 2 to 9 in good health and CMV-seronegative.

The chain links TRBV7-9 to TRBJ2-7, with D perhaps matching TRBD2 (5 bases). With 3 bases removed from V and 6 bases from J, the gap between germline ends came to 9 bases. Looked up from germline, CDR1 is SEHNR and CDR2 is FQNEAQ (reference sequence). The CDR3 runs 12 residues. CDR3 sequence: CASSFRGPEQYF. The CDR3 DNA sequence: TGTGCCAGCAGCTTTAGAGGGCCCGAGCAGTACTTC.

This chain joins TRBV5-1 and TRBJ1-2; weak D call: TRBD1 (5 bases). Germline CDR1 is SGHRS and CDR2 is YFSETQ. V lost 0 bases and J lost 7, with 16 bases in between. The CDR3 extends over 15 amino acids. As DNA, the CDR3 is TGCGCCAGCAGCTTGGCCTTAGGAGGGGTAGCTGGCTACACCTTC. Protein product: CASSLALGGVAGYTF.

The chain links TRBV5-5 to TRBJ2-5; no firm D call. CDR1 is SGHKS and CDR2 is YYEKEE in the germline V gene (reference sequence). The CDR3 runs to 14 residues. The ends were cut back, 0 bases at V and 1 base at J, with 7 bases in the middle. CDR3 DNA sequence: TGTGCCAGCAGCTTGGGGCAATCCCAAGAGACCCAGTACTTC. This gives the protein CASSLGQSQETQYF.

Here the CDR3 DNA reads TGTGCCAGCAGCTTATCACGGGACGAGCAGTACTTC. Protein product: CASSLSRDEQYF. The chain employs TRBV7-9 and TRBJ2-7; the D is unclear. This CDR3 contains 12 residues. Looked up from germline, CDR1 is SEHNR and CDR2 is FQNEAQ (reference sequence). With 2 bases removed from V and 5 bases from J, the gap between germline ends came to 7 bases. The full variable domain, its missing parts supplied by reference TRBV7-9 and TRBJ2-7, is DTGVSQNPRHKITKRGQNVTFRCDPISEHNRLYWYRQTLGQGPEFLTYFQNEAQLEKSRLLSDRFSAERPKGSFSTLEIQRTEQGDSAMYLCASSLSRDEQYFGPGTRLTVT.

The chain employs TRBV13 and TRBJ2-1; 7 bases are shared with TRBD2. The CDR3 has 14 residues. The V gene's germline CDR1 is PRHDT and CDR2 FYEKMQ (reference sequence). The ends lost 2 bases at V and 8 bases at J; junction bases unmatched: 6. In DNA, the CDR3 is TGTGCCAGCAGCTTACTAGCGGCCATGCATGAGCAGTTCTTC. This codes for CASSLLAAMHEQFF. The variable domain in full, with the rest retrieved from reference TRBV13 and TRBJ2-1, is AAGVIQSPRHLIKEKRETATLKCYPIPRHDTVYWYQQGPGQDPQFLISFYEKMQSDKGSIPDRFSAQQFSDYHSELNMSSLELGDSALYFCASSLLAAMHEQFFGPGTRLTVL.

The rearrangement joins TRBV5-1 to TRBJ2-2; 7 bases match TRBD1. Germline CDR1 SGHRS, CDR2 YFSETQ. CDR3 length: 17 residues. Trimming removed 0 bases from V and 0 bases from J; junction bases left unmatched: 5. The CDR3 loop is CASSLVTGIPNTGELFF. CDR3 coding DNA: TGCGCCAGCAGCTTGGTGACAGGGATTCCGAACACCGGGGAGCTGTTTTTT.

The J gene is TRBJ1-5, the V gene TRBV28; 8 bases match TRBD1. This CDR3 has 15 amino acids. Per the germline V gene, CDR1 is MDHEN and CDR2 is SYDVKM. V gave up 3 bases and J gave up 2 bases; unmatched junction bases: 3. Here the CDR3 DNA reads TGTGCCAGCAGTTTTCAGGGGGCGGGCAATCAGCCCCAGCATTTT. Translated, it gives CASSFQGAGNQPQHF.

This clone was found a few times. The chain couples TRBV5-4 to TRBJ1-6; a possible D gene is TRBD1 (5 bases). This CDR3 is built from 15 residues. Germline assignment: CDR1 SGHNT and CDR2 YYREEE (reference sequence). V was pared by 0 bases and J by 9 bases, with 13 bases between. CDR3 coding DNA: TGTGCCAGCAGCTTGGCCGCGGGGCAGGGTTCACCCCTCCACTTT. This translates into CASSLAAGQGSPLHF.

V and J are TRBV2 and TRBJ2-5; 9 nucleotides match TRBD1. Trimming at V came to 8 bases and at J to 2 bases, leaving 6 bases not matched to a gene. Germline V CDR1 and CDR2: SNHLY, FYNNEI. CDR3 length: 14 residues. The CDR3 nucleotides read TGTGCCAGCTCGGGACAGGGAGGTCAAGAGACCCAGTACTTC. Translation gives CASSGQGGQETQYF.

This clone showed up just once. The V call is TRBV6-5, the J call TRBJ2-2; D not resolved. The CDR3 spans 12 residues. The germline V gene encodes CDR1 MNHEY and CDR2 SVGAGI. V was clipped by 6 bases and J by 6 bases, with 8 bases between them. CDR3 in DNA: TGTGCCAGCAGCCCCGGGTCCGGGGAGCTGTTTTTT. Encoded protein: CASSPGSGELFF.

As concerns this clone: At the DNA level, this CDR3 is encoded by other sequences in the same sample as well. The V call is TRBV7-9, the J call TRBJ1-1; no clear D. The length of the CDR3 is 14 residues. Deletions cut 1 base from V and 2 bases from J, with 8 bases between. Germline CDR1 SEHNR, CDR2 FQNEAQ (reference sequence). The CDR3 DNA reads TGTGCCAGCAGCTTAGGGCAACCTAACACTGAAGCTTTCTTT. Translated: CASSLGQPNTEAFF.

The rearrangement uses TRBV2 and TRBJ1-3, with no clear D. Germline CDR1 is SNHLY and CDR2 is FYNNEI. V shed 6 bases and J shed 3 bases, with 9 bases lying between them. CDR3 size: 13 residues. CDR3 sequence: CASREGYGNTIYF. The DNA for the CDR3 is TGTGCCAGCAGGGAGGGTTATGGAAACACCATATATTTT.

V and J are TRBV9 and TRBJ2-7, with D perhaps TRBD2 (6 bases). The CDR3 spans 14 residues. Germline lookup yields CDR1 SGDLS and CDR2 YYNGEE. The V end was cut by 4 bases, the J end by 0 bases, with 11 bases between. As DNA, the CDR3 is TGTGCCAGCAGCCCGGGACTTCACTCCTACGAGCAGTACTTC. Its protein is CASSPGLHSYEQYF.

A few counts support this clone. This chain links TRBV19 with TRBJ2-1, with unresolved D. V lost 4 bases and J lost 9, with 10 bases in between. The CDR3 length is 12 residues. CDR1 and CDR2 (germline): LNHDA, SQIVND (reference sequence). CDR3 nucleotides: TGTGCCAGTAGTACCGAGTTCGGTGAGCAGTTCTTC. It specifies CASSTEFGEQFF.

The V gene is TRBV5-1, the J gene TRBJ2-1; TRBD2 aligns across 14 bases. From germline, CDR1 is SGHRS and CDR2 YFSETQ. CDR3 size: 17 residues. After removal of 5 bases from V and 6 bases from J, the junction contained 10 bases not matched to a gene. The chain's CDR3 is CASRKGTSGSFRNEQFF. For the CDR3, the DNA is TGCGCCAGCAGGAAAGGGACTAGCGGGAGTTTTCGCAATGAGCAGTTCTTC.

V and J are TRBV30 and TRBJ1-1, with D perhaps matching TRBD1 (6 bases). Germline assignment: CDR1 GTSNPN and CDR2 SVGIG (reference sequence). This CDR3 contains 11 residues. V lost 3 bases and J lost 11, with 13 bases in between. CDR3 coding DNA: TGTGCCTGGAGGATCAACAGGGCGGCTTTCTTT. It encodes CAWRINRAAFF.

V is TRBV19 and J is TRBJ1-1, with a possible D match to TRBD1 (6 bases). The V end was cut by 3 bases, the J end by 7 bases, with 15 bases between. Germline CDR1 LNHDA, CDR2 SQIVND (reference sequence). This CDR3 has 14 amino acids. CDR3 region: CASSIPGELFEAFF. The CDR3 nucleotides read TGTGCCAGTAGTATCCCAGGGGAGCTATTTGAAGCTTTCTTT. The full variable domain, rest sourced from reference TRBV19 and TRBJ1-1, is DGGITQSPKYLFRKEGQNVTLSCEQNLNHDAMYWYRQDPGQGLRLIYYSQIVNDFQKGDIAEGYSVSREKKESFPLTVTSAQKNPTAFYLCASSIPGELFEAFFGQGTRLTVV.

In DNA, the CDR3 is TGCGCCAGCAGTGAGTCGAGAGCGGGTGAGCAGTACTTC. Encoded protein: CASSESRAGEQYF. V and J are TRBV10-2 and TRBJ2-7; D perhaps matches TRBD2 (6 bases). Trimming removed 0 bases from V and 7 bases from J, with 10 bases in between. The CDR3 is made up of 13 amino acids. The germline V gene encodes CDR1 WSHSY and CDR2 SAAADI.

This chain uses TRBV10-3 with TRBJ1-2; D may be TRBD1 (6 bases). This CDR3 comprises 11 residues. From germline, CDR1 is ENHRY and CDR2 SYGVKD. CDR3 in DNA: TGTGCTGGGGGCACTAACTATGGCTACACCTTC. As protein: CAGGTNYGYTF.

This chain links TRBV6-5 with TRBJ1-2; 8 bases are a match to TRBD1. Germline V CDR1 and CDR2: MNHEY, SVGAGI. Trimming removed 5 bases from V and 2 bases from J; junction bases left unmatched: 7. The CDR3 covers 15 residues. The CDR3 region has the DNA TGTGCCAGCAGTAGTTTGGACAGGGCAAACTATGGCTACACCTTC. Protein: CASSSLDRANYGYTF.